Following are 5 T cell receptor beta chains from one sample sequenced in a study of shared clonotypes between healthy human individuals. Profiled with immunoSEQ multiplex PCR; TCRdb holds only in-frame clones, not every one. Among 450,000 to 550,000 clones listed, more than 65% were seen once. Sample: PBMCs. The source is a woman aged 40 to 50 in good health. Some clones in this sample may be carry-over from other donors' samples.

This clone was counted at least ten times. The rearrangement links TRBV6-1 to TRBJ1-1; TRBD1 might be the D (5 bases). V shed 5 bases and J shed 3 bases, with 7 bases lying between them. Germline V gene sequence: CDR1 MNHNS, CDR2 SASEGT. The CDR3 length is 12 residues. DNA for the CDR3: TGTGCCAGCAGTCCGACAGACACTGAAGCTTTCTTT. It is translated as CASSPTDTEAFF.

This chain connects TRBV5-1 to TRBJ2-2; 9 bases line up with TRBD2. V lost 4 bases and J lost 3; bases outside the gene matches: 4. Germline V gene sequence: CDR1 SGHRS, CDR2 YFSETQ. This CDR3 is 15 amino acids long. The CDR3 sequence: CASSTLAGYTGELFF. CDR3 DNA sequence: TGCGCCAGCAGCACTCTAGCGGGATACACCGGGGAGCTGTTTTTT. Combining the CDR3 with reference TRBV5-1 and TRBJ2-2 gives the whole variable domain KAGVTQTPRYLIKTRGQQVTLSCSPISGHRSVSWYQQTPGQGLQFLFEYFSETQRNKGNFPGRFSGRQFSNSRSEMNVSTLELGDSALYLCASSTLAGYTGELFFGEGSRLTVL.

The chain links TRBV14 to TRBJ2-1; D not certain. The ends were cut back, 0 bases at V and 0 bases at J, with 15 bases in the middle. Germline V CDR1 and CDR2: SGHDN, FVKESK. This CDR3 contains 18 residues. CDR3 DNA sequence: TGTGCCAGCAGCCAAGATGAGGAGCAGCGATTCTCCTACAATGAGCAGTTCTTC. Its protein is CASSQDEEQRFSYNEQFF.

The chain recombines TRBV5-1 with TRBJ2-1; D is undetermined. Per germline, CDR1 SGHRS and CDR2 YFSETQ. The V gene lost 0 bases and the J gene lost 6 bases, with 16 bases spanning the gap. This CDR3 contains 16 residues. CDR3 nucleotide sequence: TGCGCCAGCAGCTTGGAGCACCCTCTCTTTGGCAATGAGCAGTTCTTC. Protein: CASSLEHPLFGNEQFF.

This clone was counted only a few times. V gene TRBV7-6 combines with J gene TRBJ2-3, with TRBD2 matching 11 bases. Germline CDR1 reads SGHVS; CDR2 reads FNYEAQ. The CDR3 is 15 amino acids. The V segment lost 5 bases and the J segment 4 bases; nucleotides outside the gene matches: 5. This CDR3 is CASSTGTSGADTQYF. The CDR3 DNA reads TGTGCCAGCAGCACCGGGACTAGCGGAGCAGATACGCAGTATTTT.